The entry that follows covers one T cell receptor (beta chain) sequence. Distinct nucleotide sequences in the sample also encode this CDR3. Germline V gene data show CDR1 as SGHRS and CDR2 as YFSETQ. The CDR3 runs 11 residues. Trimming stripped 7 bases from V and 8 bases from J, with 9 bases between. These data belong to a study of control samples from healthy donors and cancer patients. Measured with immunoSEQ multiplex PCR; TCRdb has only the in-frame clones, and not every one. This sample has 100,000 to 150,000 clones; about nine tenths occur once, and the top ten carry approximately 8%. The V and J genes are TRBV5-1 and TRBJ2-2; no reliable D call. This receptor was taken from a woman under 30 in good health. Sequenced input: blood. CDR3: CASSRAGELFF. The CDR3 DNA sequence: TGCGCCAGCTCAAGGGCGGGGGAGCTGTTTTTT.